This note documents a single TCR beta chain sequence. Its target is not known. These data belong to a study of T cell repertoires in cytomegalovirus infection. Overall study findings and caveats: Totalled public TCR beta family frequency picked out people who carried CMV plus the relevant HLA.

This CDR3 contains 19 residues. The germline V and J ends were trimmed by 3 bases and 3 bases, with 23 bases remaining between them. A single record per CDR3 protein comes from TCRdb applying MiXCR to the reads. The sample records about 770,000 distinct CDR3 sequences, about 29% being singletons. This specimen was cultured CD8+ T cells from PBMCs, taken from culture after CMV antigen stimulation. This receptor was obtained from a human donor in good health (CMV status not recorded). Some clones in this sample may be carry-over from other donors' samples. The chain couples TRBV12-3 or TRBV12-4 to TRBJ2-2; perhaps TRBD2 as D (5 bases). CDR3 region: CASSFLVALGRKDTGELFF. CDR3 nucleotide sequence: TGTGCCAGCAGTTTCTTGGTAGCGTTGGGTAGAAAAGACACCGGGGAGCTGTTTTTT.